Presented here are 7 T cell receptor beta chains from one specimen sequenced in a study of blood T cell repertoires in COVID-19. Produced via immunoSEQ multiplex PCR; TCRdb's table is partial and in-frame only. In the table there are under 150,000 clones, around 87% of which are singletons. Sequenced: peripheral blood. These receptors were collected from a woman aged 50 to 65 who had recovered from COVID-19.

This clone was found many times. The rearrangement links TRBV6-6 to TRBJ2-3; TRBD2 matches at 8 bases. V dropped 7 bases and J dropped 0; count of bases not matched to a gene: 6. CDR3 length: 15 residues. Germline V lookup: CDR1 MNHNY, CDR2 SVGAGI (reference sequence). The CDR3 loop reads CASTSGGGSTDTQYF. As DNA, the CDR3 is TGTGCCAGCACCTCGGGGGGGGGTAGCACAGATACGCAGTATTTT.

This clone was detected a few times. This chain uses TRBV11-2 with TRBJ2-1, with a weak D call TRBD2 (6 bases). Germline CDR1 and CDR2: SGHAT and FQNNGV. There are 15 residues in the CDR3. The ends were cut back, 7 bases at V and 1 base at J, with 14 bases in the middle. DNA of the CDR3: TGTGCCAGCACCTCGGGCGGGAATTCCTACAATGAGCAGTTCTTC. This translates into CASTSGGNSYNEQFF.

This sequence joins TRBV28 and TRBJ1-2, with D unclear. The V gene lost 3 bases and the J gene lost 5 bases, with 10 bases spanning the gap. Germline lookup yields CDR1 MDHEN and CDR2 SYDVKM. CDR3 length: 13 residues. DNA for the CDR3: TGTGCCAGCAGTTTTGGCCCTTTATATGGCTACACCTTC. This translates into CASSFGPLYGYTF.

The rearrangement links TRBV25-1 to TRBJ2-7; no firm D call. CDR3 size: 15 residues. CDR1 is MGHDK, CDR2 SYGVNS, per germline. V was shortened by 5 bases and J by 3 bases, with 17 bases between the two germline ends. DNA for the CDR3: TGTGCCAGCAGTAAAACTGACGCCCGGGTCTACGAGCAGTACTTC. Protein sequence: CASSKTDARVYEQYF.

The chain combines TRBV7-9 with TRBJ2-7, with 10 bases aligning to TRBD2. The CDR3 runs 14 residues. Germline V gene sequence: CDR1 SEHNR, CDR2 FQNEAQ (reference sequence). V lost 1 base and J lost 6; bases outside the gene matches: 3. Here the CDR3 DNA reads TGTGCCAGCAGCTTAGTAGCGGGAGGCTCCGAGCAGTACTTC. Amino acid sequence: CASSLVAGGSEQYF.

The rearrangement joins TRBV11-3 to TRBJ1-6, with 7 bases that match TRBD1. The CDR3 loop spans 14 amino acids. Germline-derived CDR1 and CDR2 are SGHNT and YENEEA. V shed 5 bases, J shed 10 bases, and the junction held 8 bases outside the gene matches. CDR3 nucleotides: TGTGCCAGCAGCGACAGGGCCCCCCAGTCACCCCTCCACTTT. Translation gives CASSDRAPQSPLHF.

The chain links TRBV6-6 to TRBJ2-3; TRBD2 matches at 8 bases. The V gene's germline CDR1 is MNHNY and CDR2 SVGAGI (reference sequence). This CDR3 contains 16 residues. The V gene end was trimmed by 7 bases and the J gene end by 4 bases; junction bases not matched to a gene: 13. CDR3 in DNA: TGTGCCAGCACCCAGGGACTAGGAGTGGGCGCAGATACGCAGTATTTT. Amino acids: CASTQGLGVGADTQYF.